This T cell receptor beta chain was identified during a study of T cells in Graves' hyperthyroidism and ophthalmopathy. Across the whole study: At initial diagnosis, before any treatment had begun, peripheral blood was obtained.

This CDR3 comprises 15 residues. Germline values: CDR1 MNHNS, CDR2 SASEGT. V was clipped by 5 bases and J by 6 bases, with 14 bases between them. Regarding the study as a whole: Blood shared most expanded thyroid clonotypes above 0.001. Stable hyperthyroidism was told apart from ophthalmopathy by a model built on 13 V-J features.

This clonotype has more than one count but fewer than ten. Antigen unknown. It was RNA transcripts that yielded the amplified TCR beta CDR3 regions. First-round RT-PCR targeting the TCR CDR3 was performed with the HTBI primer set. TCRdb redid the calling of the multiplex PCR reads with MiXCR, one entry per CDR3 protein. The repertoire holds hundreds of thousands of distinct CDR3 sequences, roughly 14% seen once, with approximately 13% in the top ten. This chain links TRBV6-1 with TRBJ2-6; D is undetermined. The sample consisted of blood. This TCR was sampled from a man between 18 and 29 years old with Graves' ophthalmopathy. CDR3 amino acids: CASSRQVESANVLTF. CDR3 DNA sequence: TGTGCCAGCAGTCGGCAGGTGGAATCGGCCAACGTCCTGACTTTC.